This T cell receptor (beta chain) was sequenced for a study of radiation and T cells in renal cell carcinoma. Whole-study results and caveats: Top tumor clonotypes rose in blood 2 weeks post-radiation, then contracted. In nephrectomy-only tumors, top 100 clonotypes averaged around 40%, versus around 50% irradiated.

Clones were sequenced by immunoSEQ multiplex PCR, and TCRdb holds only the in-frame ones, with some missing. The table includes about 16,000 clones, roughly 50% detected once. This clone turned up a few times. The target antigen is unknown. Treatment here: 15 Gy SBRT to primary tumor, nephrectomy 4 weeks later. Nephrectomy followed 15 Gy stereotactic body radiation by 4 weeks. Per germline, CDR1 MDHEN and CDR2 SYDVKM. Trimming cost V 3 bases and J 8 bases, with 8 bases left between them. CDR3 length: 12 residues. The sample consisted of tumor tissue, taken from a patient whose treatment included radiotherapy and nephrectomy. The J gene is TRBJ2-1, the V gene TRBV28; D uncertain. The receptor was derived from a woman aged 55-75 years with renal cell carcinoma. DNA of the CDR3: TGTGCCAGCAGTTTTATCCGAGATGAGCAGTTCTTC. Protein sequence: CASSFIRDEQFF.